Below are 26 T cell receptor beta chains sequenced from a single sample in a study of T cell responses to AZD1222 COVID-19 vaccine. Clones were read by immunoSEQ multiplex PCR, and TCRdb kept only the in-frame ones, dropping some. The table includes tens of thousands of clones, roughly 90% detected once. The sample here was peripheral blood, taken 28 days after the second AZD1222 dose. These receptors originate from an adult who received the AZD1222 COVID-19 vaccine.

The chain is built from TRBV7-9 and TRBJ2-1; no firm D call. V lost 5 bases, J lost 7 bases, and 15 bases lay in between. CDR1 and CDR2 (germline): SEHNR, FQNEAQ (reference sequence). The CDR3 has 14 amino acids. DNA of the CDR3: TGTGCCAGCAGCCCCTTTCCGGTTCGGAATGAGCAGTTCTTC. It encodes CASSPFPVRNEQFF.

The chain joins TRBV19 to TRBJ1-2; 9 bases align to TRBD1. Germline assignment: CDR1 LNHDA and CDR2 SQIVND (reference sequence). This CDR3 comprises 15 residues. Unmatched junction bases numbered 5, after V lost 6 bases and J lost 0 bases. CDR3 in amino acids: CASRRDRETNYGYTF. For the CDR3, the DNA is TGTGCCAGTAGAAGGGACAGGGAGACTAACTATGGCTACACCTTC.

This sequence joins TRBV2 and TRBJ2-1; 16 bases are shared with TRBD2. The length of the CDR3 is 17 residues. Germline lookup yields CDR1 SNHLY and CDR2 FYNNEI. The V segment lost 6 bases and the J segment 10 bases; nucleotides outside the gene matches: 12. As DNA, the CDR3 is TGTGCCAGCAGACTATATTTCCCGGGACTAGCGGGAGGGGAGCAGTTCTTC. It translates to CASRLYFPGLAGGEQFF.

This chain connects TRBV12-2 to TRBJ2-7; the table's D call TRBD2 went unverified against the DNA. TRBV12-2 is a listed pseudogene. The length of the CDR3 is 16 residues. The CDR3 loop is CASRFGTSKGSGEQYF. DNA for the CDR3: TGTGCAAGTCGCTTCGGGACTAGTAAGGGCTCCGGCGAGCAGTACTTC.

J is TRBJ1-1 and V is TRBV7-8; no clear D gene. Trimming shortened V by 2 bases and J by 0 bases, and 13 bases separated the two germline ends. This CDR3 spans 16 amino acids. From germline, CDR1 is SGHVS and CDR2 FQNEAQ. Written as DNA, the CDR3 is TGTGCCAGCAGCTTACGTTCCCGCCAGGTGAACACTGAAGCTTTCTTT. Protein product: CASSLRSRQVNTEAFF.

The V gene is TRBV5-1, the J gene TRBJ2-7; TRBD2 matches at 8 bases. The germline V gene encodes CDR1 SGHRS and CDR2 YFSETQ. V trimming: 1 base; J trimming: 3 bases; junction bases outside the gene matches: 9. This CDR3 comprises 16 residues. The CDR3 loop is CASSLRESGRGYEQYF. DNA of the CDR3: TGCGCCAGCAGCTTGAGGGAGAGCGGGAGAGGCTACGAGCAGTACTTC.

This clone was counted once. The V gene is TRBV13, the J gene TRBJ1-2; D remains ambiguous. Per germline, CDR1 PRHDT and CDR2 FYEKMQ (reference sequence). Trimming cost V 0 bases and J 8 bases, with 19 bases left between them. This CDR3 is 16 amino acids long. CDR3 in amino acids: CASSLGVREESYGYTF. DNA for the CDR3: TGTGCCAGCAGCTTAGGGGTCCGGGAGGAATCTTACGGCTACACCTTC.

The gene calls are TRBV5-8 and TRBJ2-5; TRBD2 aligns across 10 bases. Per the germline V gene, CDR1 is SGHTS and CDR2 is YDEGEE. The CDR3 is 15 amino acids. Trimming removed 4 bases from V and 3 bases from J; junction bases left unmatched: 6. The CDR3 nucleotides are TGTGCCAGCAGCATGGAGGGACTAGCGAAAGAGACCCAGTACTTC. Protein sequence: CASSMEGLAKETQYF.

This chain connects TRBV4-2 to TRBJ2-5; 7 positions agree with TRBD2. Germline lookup yields CDR1 LGHNA and CDR2 YNFKEQ. V shed 0 bases, J shed 1 base, and the junction held 5 bases outside the gene matches. This CDR3 spans 16 amino acids. The chain's CDR3 is CASSQDLPSGQETQYF. The CDR3, as DNA: TGTGCCAGCAGCCAAGATTTACCTAGCGGCCAAGAGACCCAGTACTTC.

This chain links TRBV29-1 with TRBJ2-3; D is uncertain. This CDR3 contains 12 residues. Trimming left V 3 bases short and J 0 bases short, with 4 bases between. CDR1 and CDR2 (germline): SQVTM, ANQGSEA. The CDR3, as DNA: TGCAGCGTTGACCGGAGCACAGATACGCAGTATTTT. Translated, it gives CSVDRSTDTQYF.

The chain couples TRBV6-5 to TRBJ2-7; 7 nucleotides line up with TRBD1. This CDR3 is built from 14 residues. Germline V gene sequence: CDR1 MNHEY, CDR2 SVGAGI. V was clipped by 5 bases and J by 5 bases; unmatched bases: 9. The CDR3 loop is CASSHTGVPHEQYF. Written as DNA, the CDR3 is TGTGCCAGCAGTCATACAGGGGTTCCCCACGAGCAGTACTTC.

The chain couples TRBV6-5 to TRBJ1-1; D remains ambiguous. Germline V gene sequence: CDR1 MNHEY, CDR2 SVGAGI. There are 13 residues in the CDR3. The V end was cut by 7 bases, the J end by 3 bases, with 12 bases between. CDR3 in amino acids: CASNRGGYTEAFF. The DNA for the CDR3 is TGTGCCAGCAACAGAGGAGGGTACACTGAAGCTTTCTTT.

This clone was seen a few times. The rearrangement uses TRBV6-5 and TRBJ2-4, with TRBD1 matching 8 bases. Looked up from germline, CDR1 is MNHEY and CDR2 is SVGAGI. With V trimmed by 5 bases and J by 7 bases, 10 bases remained unmatched. The CDR3 contains 15 residues. The CDR3 nucleotides are TGTGCCAGCAGTAGGAGTACAGGGGGTTCGAACATTCAGTACTTC. It encodes CASSRSTGGSNIQYF.

V gene TRBV7-6 combines with J gene TRBJ1-5; 12 positions agree with TRBD1. Germline lookup yields CDR1 SGHVS and CDR2 FNYEAQ. The CDR3 covers 18 residues. After removal of 6 bases from V and 2 bases from J, the junction contained 11 bases not matched to a gene. The CDR3 nucleotides read TGTGCCAGCAGTCCCGGGACAGGGGGCTTTCGGGGCAATCAGCCCCAGCATTTT. Its translation: CASSPGTGGFRGNQPQHF.

The V gene is TRBV7-2, the J gene TRBJ2-3; D could derive from TRBD1 or TRBD2 (6 bases each). Trimming shortened V by 3 bases and J by 0 bases, and 13 bases separated the two germline ends. CDR3 length equals 16 residues. CDR1 is SGHTA, CDR2 FQGNSA, per germline. CDR3 in amino acids: CASSLIPGASTDTQYF. The CDR3 DNA reads as TGTGCCAGCAGCTTGATTCCGGGGGCTAGCACAGATACGCAGTATTTT.

The V gene is TRBV7-9, the J gene TRBJ2-1; TRBD1 might be the D (7 bases). This CDR3 has 15 residues. V gave up 3 bases and J gave up 7 bases, with 16 bases separating them. Germline CDR1 SEHNR, CDR2 FQNEAQ (reference sequence). This CDR3 reads CASSLYGQGGNEQFF. CDR3 in DNA: TGTGCCAGCAGCTTGTATGGGCAGGGGGGAAATGAGCAGTTCTTC.

Only one count was recorded for this clone. This chain connects TRBV19 to TRBJ1-1, with D possibly being TRBD1 (6 bases). The length of the CDR3 is 15 residues. The V end was cut by 6 bases, the J end by 1 base, with 15 bases between. Germline CDR1 is LNHDA and CDR2 is SQIVND (reference sequence). The CDR3 sequence: CASSFSTTGNTEAFF. CDR3 in DNA: TGTGCCAGTAGCTTCTCAACGACAGGGAACACTGAAGCTTTCTTT.

This clone is a singleton in its sample. The chain links TRBV10-2 to TRBJ2-7, with D perhaps TRBD2 (5 bases). The CDR3 consists of 11 residues. V lost 6 bases to trimming and J lost 4 bases, with 7 bases between them. Germline V CDR1 and CDR2: WSHSY, SAAADI. The CDR3 is CASREGYEQYF. Written as DNA, the CDR3 is TGCGCCAGCAGAGAGGGTTACGAGCAGTACTTC.

This rearrangement joins TRBV29-1 to TRBJ2-1, with a tentative D call TRBD2 (6 bases). The CDR3 spans 11 residues. CDR1 and CDR2 from the germline V gene are SQVTM and ANQGSEA. The germline V and J ends were trimmed by 5 bases and 4 bases, with 6 bases remaining between them. The CDR3 DNA is TGCAGCGTTCGGGGGTACAATGAGCAGTTCTTC. This codes for CSVRGYNEQFF.

For this clone: The sample carries other DNA sequences with the same CDR3. V and J are TRBV5-1 and TRBJ2-5; D gene unclear. V was pared by 2 bases and J by 1 base, with 0 bases between. The CDR3 totals 11 residues. Germline CDR1 reads SGHRS; CDR2 reads YFSETQ. The CDR3 region is CASSFQETQYF. The CDR3 bases are TGCGCCAGCAGCTTCCAAGAGACCCAGTACTTC.

The J gene is TRBJ2-7, the V gene TRBV6-7; 8 positions agree with TRBD2. TRBV6-7 is an ORF, with its function uncertain. V gave up 0 bases and J gave up 5 bases; unmatched junction bases: 15. CDR3 length equals 18 residues. The CDR3 DNA reads as TGTGCCAGCAGTTACTCGCGTCGGTCTGAGCGGGAGTACGACGAGCAGTACTTC. Its protein is CASSYSRRSEREYDEQYF.

This chain uses TRBV10-1 with TRBJ2-3, with a possible D match to TRBD2 (7 bases). The CDR3 consists of 15 residues. Trimming shortened V by 3 bases and J by 4 bases, and 14 bases separated the two germline ends. The germline V gene has CDR1 WNHNN and CDR2 SYGVQD (reference sequence). The CDR3 sequence: CASSDGGAGADTQYF. The CDR3 DNA sequence: TGCGCCAGCAGTGATGGGGGGGCGGGTGCAGATACGCAGTATTTT.

The chain couples TRBV6-4 to TRBJ2-1; TRBD2 aligns across 7 bases. This CDR3 region has 15 residues. Per germline, CDR1 MRHNA and CDR2 SNTAGT. Losses at the gene ends were 4 bases for V and 1 base for J; bases not matched to a gene: 4. DNA for the CDR3: TGTGCCAGCAGTGCTGAGGGAGGGTCCTACAATGAGCAGTTCTTC. This translates into CASSAEGGSYNEQFF.

The rearrangement joins TRBV29-1 to TRBJ1-2; 7 positions match TRBD1. The V segment lost 6 bases and the J segment 5 bases; nucleotides outside the gene matches: 9. CDR3 length: 13 residues. The germline CDR1 and CDR2 sequences are SQVTM and ANQGSEA. The CDR3 coding sequence is TGCAGCGTCGCGGGCGACAGGGCTTATGGCTACACCTTC. Residues: CSVAGDRAYGYTF.

This chain links TRBV18 with TRBJ1-2; perhaps TRBD1 as D (6 bases). Germline CDR1 reads KGHSH; CDR2 reads LQKENI. The CDR3 sequence is 14 residues long. Trimming removed 2 bases at V and 7 bases at J, with 14 bases between. The CDR3 here is CASSPAGEAGGYTF. DNA of the CDR3: TGTGCCAGCTCACCAGCAGGGGAAGCTGGTGGCTACACCTTC.

The chain uses TRBV6-5 and TRBJ2-3, with a tentative D call TRBD2 (5 bases). The CDR3 contains 14 residues. Germline V gene lookup returns CDR1 MNHEY and CDR2 SVGAGI. Trimming took off 2 bases at V and 6 bases at J, with 12 bases between the two ends. In nucleotides, the CDR3 is TGTGCCAGCAGTTACGGACTCAAAGGGGATACGCAGTATTTT. The encoded protein is CASSYGLKGDTQYF.